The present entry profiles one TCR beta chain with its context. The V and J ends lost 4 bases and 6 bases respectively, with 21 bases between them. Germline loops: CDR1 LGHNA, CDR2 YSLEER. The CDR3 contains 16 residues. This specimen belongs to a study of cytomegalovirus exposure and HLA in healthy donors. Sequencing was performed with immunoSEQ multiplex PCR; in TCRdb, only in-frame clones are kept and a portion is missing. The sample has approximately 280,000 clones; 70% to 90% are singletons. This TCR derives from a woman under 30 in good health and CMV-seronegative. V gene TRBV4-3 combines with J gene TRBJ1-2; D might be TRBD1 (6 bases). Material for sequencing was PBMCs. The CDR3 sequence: CASSRETTGRVDGYTF. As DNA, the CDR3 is TGCGCCAGCAGCCGAGAGACTACAGGGCGAGTGGATGGCTACACCTTC.